A selection of T cell receptor beta chains follows, all from one sample in a study of OX40 agonist ivuxolimab in advanced cancers. The protocol was immunoSEQ multiplex PCR, while the TCRdb copy is restricted to in-frame clones and leaves out a portion. The sample lists about 73,000 clones, approximately 91% occurring once. The sample here was CD4+ or CD8+ T cells sorted from blood, taken in a trial of the OX40 agonist ivuxolimab. All receptors come from an adult with an advanced solid tumor such as melanoma, head and neck, liver or kidney cancer. Each CDR3 is given with its conserved first and last residue. A D gene is named only where the DNA matches it firmly. Where a row states a size, it is once, few, many or the class of an expanded clone; other rows omit it.

V gene	D gene	clone size	J gene	CDR3 DNA	CDR3 protein
TRBV18	TRBD1	.	TRBJ1-3	TGTGCCAGCTCACCAAATGAAGTACAGGGGAGAAACACCATATATTTT	CASSPNEVQGRNTIYF
TRBV18	.	.	TRBJ1-1	TGTGCCAGCTCACCACAGAACACTGAAGCTTTCTTT	CASSPQNTEAFF
TRBV27	.	.	TRBJ2-5	TGTGCCACCGAAGAGCGGGTAGGCGAGACCCAGTACTTC	CATEERVGETQYF
TRBV11-2	.	.	TRBJ2-7	TGTGCCAGCAGCCTTGGGGGGGCCGAGCAGTACTTC	CASSLGGAEQYF
TRBV7-9	TRBD1	.	TRBJ2-2	TGTGCCAGCAGAACCTCGGGACAGGGGAACACCGGGGAGCTGTTTTTT	CASRTSGQGNTGELFF
TRBV19	TRBD1	.	TRBJ2-5	TGTGCCAGTAGTGCAACCGGGACAGGGCGGGAGACCCAGTACTTC	CASSATGTGRETQYF
TRBV5-1	.	.	TRBJ1-4	TGCGCTAGCAGCGGGACGGATTCAACTAATGAAAAACTGTTTTTT	CASSGTDSTNEKLFF
TRBV27	TRBD2	.	TRBJ2-5	TGTGCCAGCAGTTTGACTAGCTGGGACGGAGAGACCCAGTACTTC	CASSLTSWDGETQYF
TRBV25-1	.	.	TRBJ1-1	TGTGCCAGCACCAAAAGTTGGGACACTGAAGCTTTCTTT	CASTKSWDTEAFF
TRBV30	TRBD2	.	TRBJ2-3	TGTGCCTGGAGGGGACCTAGCGGGGGTCTCGCAGATACGCAGTATTTT	CAWRGPSGGLADTQYF
TRBV27	.	once	TRBJ2-5	TGTGCCAGCAGTCTTGTGGGCGCGGGCCAAGAGACCCAGTACTTC	CASSLVGAGQETQYF
TRBV7-2	.	.	TRBJ1-1	TGTGCCAGCAGCCCCGGGATGAACACTGAAGCTTTCTTT	CASSPGMNTEAFF
TRBV6-5	.	.	TRBJ2-3	TGTGCCAGCAAACCGTCGGGGGGCCCGGGAGGTACGCAGTATTTT	CASKPSGGPGGTQYF
TRBV6-6	TRBD2	.	TRBJ2-1	TGTGCCAGCTACCCATCGGGACTAGCGGGGCAAAATGAGCAGTTCTTC	CASYPSGLAGQNEQFF
TRBV5-1	TRBD1	few	TRBJ2-7	TGCGCCAGCAGCTGGGACAGTCCGGGCGAGCAGTACTTC	CASSWDSPGEQYF
TRBV19	TRBD2	.	TRBJ2-5	TGTGCCAGTGGGACTAGCGCTCAAGAGACCCAGTACTTC	CASGTSAQETQYF
TRBV2	.	.	TRBJ1-5	TGTGCCAGCCGGACGGATAGCAATCAGCCCCAGCATTTT	CASRTDSNQPQHF
TRBV5-8	.	.	TRBJ2-7	TGTGCCAGCAGCTTGGGGCACGAGCAGTACTTC	CASSLGHEQYF
TRBV5-4	.	.	TRBJ1-5	TGTGCCAGCAGCTTCGGAATAGGAAGCAATCAGCCCCAGCATTTT	CASSFGIGSNQPQHF
TRBV5-1	.	.	TRBJ2-7	TGCGCCAGCAGCCAGGACAGCCTTACCCCTCGCGAGCAGTACTTC	CASSQDSLTPREQYF
TRBV4-1	.	few	TRBJ1-1	TGCGCCAGCAGCCAGACTGGTTTCAGGGGTGAAGCTTTCTTT	CASSQTGFRGEAFF
TRBV11-2	TRBD1	.	TRBJ1-2	TGTGCCAGCAGCTTGGAGGGACAGCGACTTTATGGCTACACCTTC	CASSLEGQRLYGYTF
TRBV6-1	.	.	TRBJ1-1	TGTGCCAGCAGTCGCGGGTTGAACACTGAAGCTTTCTTT	CASSRGLNTEAFF
TRBV2	.	once	TRBJ2-5	TGTGCCAGCAGGGGGAATGAGGAGACCCAGTACTTC	CASRGNEETQYF
TRBV30	TRBD2	.	TRBJ2-1	TGTGCCTGGAGTGTTGTTCGCGGGGGGCCGTTCTTC	CAWSVVRGGPFF
TRBV11-3	TRBD2	.	TRBJ2-1	TGTGCCAGCAGCCCCCGACCGAGCGGGAGGAGGAATGAGCAGTTCTTC	CASSPRPSGRRNEQFF
TRBV30	TRBD1	.	TRBJ2-5	TGTGCCTGGAGTAGGGGGCAGGGGAAAGAGACCCAGTACTTC	CAWSRGQGKETQYF
TRBV1	.	.	TRBJ1-5	TGCACCAGCAGCCAAGACAGGGGAAGCAATCAGCCCCAGCATTTT	CTSSQDRGSNQPQHF
TRBV27	.	.	TRBJ2-3	TGTGCCAGCAGTTCAATCATTAAAACCACTAGCACAGATACGCAGTATTTT	CASSSIIKTTSTDTQYF
TRBV11-2	TRBD1	.	TRBJ2-5	TGTGCCAGCAGCCGAGACAGGGGCGGAGAGACCCAGTACTTC	CASSRDRGGETQYF
TRBV6-1	.	.	TRBJ1-2	TGTGCCAGCAGCGCGTCCGGGAGCTATGGCTACACCTTC	CASSASGSYGYTF
TRBV7-6	.	.	TRBJ2-5	TGTGCCAGCAGCAAATACCGAGGCGAGACCCAGTACTTC	CASSKYRGETQYF
TRBV28	TRBD1	once	TRBJ2-7	TGTGCCAGCAGTTCAAATCCGGGACAGGGGGCCCACGAGCAGTACTTC	CASSSNPGQGAHEQYF
TRBV28	.	.	TRBJ2-6	TGTGCCAGCAGTTCTTCAGGGGATTCTGGGGCCAACGTCCTGACTTTC	CASSSSGDSGANVLTF
TRBV7-3	.	once	TRBJ2-5	TGTGCCAGCAGCCCTCAGCCGGAAGAGACCCAGTACTTC	CASSPQPEETQYF
TRBV30	.	.	TRBJ1-1	TGTGCCTGGAGTGTAGGTGTAAACACTGAAGCTTTCTTT	CAWSVGVNTEAFF
TRBV2	TRBD1	.	TRBJ2-3	TGTGCCAGCAGTGATGAGACAGGGAAAGCAGATACGCAGTATTTT	CASSDETGKADTQYF
TRBV29-1	.	.	TRBJ1-1	TGCAGCGTTTTAGAGGGGGTCGAAGCTTTCTTT	CSVLEGVEAFF